The rows below give T cell receptor beta chains drawn from one sample of a study of regulatory T cells. The method was immunoSEQ multiplex PCR; TCRdb's version includes in-frame clones alone and lacks a portion of them. The table has almost 30,000 clones, roughly 92% seen once. Sequencing was performed on conventional CD4+ T cells sorted from blood. These receptor sequences come from a person under 35 with CD3G deficiency. The CDR3 runs from the conserved cysteine through the conserved F or W. D genes are given only for firm matches. Where a row states a size, it is once, few, many or the class of an expanded clone; other rows omit it.

>.|TRBJ1-2|TRBV6-6|14|.
TGTGCCAGCAGCCTAACAGCGTATAACTATGGCTACACCTTC
CASSLTAYNYGYTF
>TRBD1|TRBJ1-1|TRBV11-2|17|.
TGTGCCAGCAGCCCTGGGACAGGCTTGTTATCGAACACTGAAGCTTTCTTT
CASSPGTGLLSNTEAFF
>.|TRBJ1-5|TRBV6-6|14|.
TGTGCCAGCCTACAGGGAGGAAGCAATCAGCCCCAGCATTTT
CASLQGGSNQPQHF
>TRBD2|TRBJ2-1|TRBV28|16|.
TGTGCCAGCAGGACAACCTCGGGAGGGCCCTCAGCTGAGCAGTTCTTC
CASRTTSGGPSAEQFF
>.|TRBJ1-2|TRBV5-1|12|.
TGCGCCAGCAGCCGAGACCGGGGGGGCTACACCTTC
CASSRDRGGYTF
>TRBD2|TRBJ2-1|TRBV28|15|.
TGTGCCAGCAGCCGACTAGCGAAAACCTACAATGAGCAGTTCTTC
CASSRLAKTYNEQFF
>TRBD1|TRBJ2-2|TRBV7-9|16|.
TGTGCCAGCAGCTTAGCGACAGGGGCGGACACCGGGGAGCTGTTTTTT
CASSLATGADTGELFF
>TRBD2|TRBJ2-5|TRBV11-2|16|.
TGTGCCAGCAGCTTAAATCGACTAGCCGGGGTCGAGACCCAGTACTTC
CASSLNRLAGVETQYF
>.|TRBJ2-5|TRBV5-1|15|.
TGCGCCAGCAGCTGGGGGGTGAGACCTCAAGAGACCCAGTACTTC
CASSWGVRPQETQYF
>.|TRBJ1-1|TRBV5-1|13|.
TGCGCCAGCAGCTCCCAGGGGAACACTGAAGCTTTCTTT
CASSSQGNTEAFF
>.|TRBJ2-1|TRBV13|14|.
TGTGCCAGCAGCCCTCCCGGACCGAAGGCAGAGCAGTTCTTC
CASSPPGPKAEQFF
>.|TRBJ1-3|TRBV28|15|.
TGTGCCAGCACCCCGACAGGTCCCTCTGGAAACACCATATATTTT
CASTPTGPSGNTIYF
>TRBD1|TRBJ1-2|TRBV5-1|14|.
TGCGCCAGCAGCTTGGGGGACAGCGCTCATGGCTACACCTTC
CASSLGDSAHGYTF
>TRBD1|TRBJ1-5|TRBV6-1|15|.
TGTGCCAGCAGCCAGGGACAGGGGGCCGGTCAGCCCCAGCATTTT
CASSQGQGAGQPQHF
>.|TRBJ1-5|TRBV28|17|.
TGTGCCAGCAGTGGGGGGCAGGGAGGTTATACGAATCAGCCCCAGCATTTT
CASSGGQGGYTNQPQHF
>.|TRBJ2-1|TRBV7-8|12|.
TGTGCCAGCAGCTTAGCTTCGAATGAGCAGTTCTTC
CASSLASNEQFF
>.|TRBJ1-4|TRBV6-6|11|.
TGTGCCAGCAGTCGTAATGAAAAACTGTTTTTT
CASSRNEKLFF
>.|TRBJ2-7|TRBV11-2|13|.
TGTGCCAGCAGCTTTGCCCGGGGTTCCGAGCAGTACTTC
CASSFARGSEQYF
>TRBD2|TRBJ2-1|TRBV19|14|.
TGTGCCAGTAGTTTCAGCGGGAGTTCTAATGAGCAGTTCTTC
CASSFSGSSNEQFF
>.|TRBJ2-7|TRBV7-6|15|.
TGTGCCAGCAGCTTAGCTCTAGGGGCTGCGTACGAGCAGTACTTC
CASSLALGAAYEQYF
>TRBD1|TRBJ1-2|TRBV28|16|.
TGTGCCAGCAGTTTATCCACGCCTATAAACAGGGGCGGCTACACCTTC
CASSLSTPINRGGYTF
>.|TRBJ2-7|TRBV28|12|.
TGTGCCAGCAGTTCAATCTGGTACGAGCAGTACTTC
CASSSIWYEQYF
>.|TRBJ2-7|TRBV28|14|.
TGTGCCAGCAGTTTAGGTGGGGGTGGAGGCGAGCAGTACTTC
CASSLGGGGGEQYF
>.|TRBJ1-5|TRBV19|13|.
TGTGCCAGTAGTATCCGGATTGGGCAGCCCCAGCATTTT
CASSIRIGQPQHF
>.|TRBJ2-5|TRBV7-2|13|.
TGTGCCAGCAGCTCGACAGTCCAAGAGACCCAGTACTTC
CASSSTVQETQYF
>.|TRBJ2-6|TRBV19|14|.
TGTGCCAGTAGATTTCTGTCTGGGGCCAACGTCCTGACTTTC
CASRFLSGANVLTF
>TRBD1|TRBJ2-7|TRBV2|14|once
TGTGCCAGCAGTGAAAGGACAGGCCGCTACGAGCAGTACTTC
CASSERTGRYEQYF
>TRBD2|TRBJ2-2|TRBV19|15|.
TGTGCCAGTAGTAGGACTAGCGGAAACACCGGGGAGCTGTTTTTT
CASSRTSGNTGELFF
>TRBD1|TRBJ1-2|TRBV7-9|15|.
TGTGCCAGCAGCTATGGACAGGGTCCTAACTATGGCTACACCTTC
CASSYGQGPNYGYTF
>.|TRBJ2-6|TRBV5-1|15|.
TGCGCCAGCAGCCCCTCAGGTACTGGGGCCAACGTCCTGACTTTC
CASSPSGTGANVLTF
>TRBD2|TRBJ2-5|TRBV6-1|14|.
TGTGCCAGCAGTGAAAGGGAGGGGCGAGAGACCCAGTACTTC
CASSEREGRETQYF
>.|TRBJ1-3|TRBV9|16|.
TGTGCCAGCAGCGTGGCAGATCGGACAGTCGGGAACACCATATATTTT
CASSVADRTVGNTIYF
>.|TRBJ2-1|TRBV18|13|.
TGTGCCAGCTCACCGTCGGGAAGGAATGAGCAGTTCTTC
CASSPSGRNEQFF
>.|TRBJ1-2|TRBV28|14|.
TGTGCCAGCAGTTTAAATTCAGGGGTCGAAGGCTACACCTTC
CASSLNSGVEGYTF
>.|TRBJ2-7|TRBV6-1|13|.
TGTGCCAGCAGTCCCAGGGAGTCCTACGAGCAGTACTTC
CASSPRESYEQYF
>.|TRBJ1-1|TRBV6-5|12|once
TGTGCCAGCAGTTACGATGGGACTGAAGCTTTCTTT
CASSYDGTEAFF
>.|TRBJ2-7|TRBV6-1|13|.
TGTGCCAGCAGTCGGACAGCCGACTACGAGCAGTACTTC
CASSRTADYEQYF
>TRBD2|TRBJ2-7|TRBV6-1|15|.
TGTGCCAGCAGTGTTGTGGTAGCGGGTGGATACGAGCAGTACTTC
CASSVVVAGGYEQYF
>.|TRBJ2-1|TRBV28|14|.
TGTGCCACCGGGGGCGGGAGCTTGGGGAATGAGCAGTTCTTC
CATGGGSLGNEQFF
>.|TRBJ2-7|TRBV4-1|15|.
TGCGCCAGCAGCCAAGTGACAGGCCAGGGCTACGAGCAGTACTTC
CASSQVTGQGYEQYF
>TRBD1|TRBJ1-1|TRBV6-1|12|few
TGTGCCACCGTGGGACAGGGAGGGAAAGCTTTCTTT
CATVGQGGKAFF
>.|TRBJ2-2|TRBV5-1|14|.
TGCGCCAGCAGCGCCGGACAGCTCACCGGGGAGCTGTTTTTT
CASSAGQLTGELFF
>.|TRBJ1-1|TRBV4-1|14|.
TGCGCCAGCAGCCAAGATCATGGCAGAACTGAAGCTTTCTTT
CASSQDHGRTEAFF
>.|TRBJ2-7|TRBV28|14|.
TGTGCCAGCAACAGCGCGTCGAGCTCCTACGAGCAGTACTTC
CASNSASSSYEQYF
>.|TRBJ1-5|TRBV6-1|13|.
TGTGCCAGCAGATTGGGGGGCAATCAGCCCCAGCATTTT
CASRLGGNQPQHF
>TRBD2|TRBJ2-1|TRBV9|16|.
TGTGCCAGCAGCGTGAGTCCGTCGAGCGGGGGCAATGAGCAGTTCTTC
CASSVSPSSGGNEQFF
>TRBD1|TRBJ2-7|TRBV28|14|once
TGTGCCAGCAGTTCGACAGGGGGCTCTTACGAGCAGTACTTC
CASSSTGGSYEQYF
>.|TRBJ2-3|TRBV28|14|once
TGTGCCAGCAGTTTAGGGTCTTTCACAGATACGCAGTATTTT
CASSLGSFTDTQYF
>.|TRBJ2-1|TRBV5-1|12|.
TGCGCCAGCAGCCCGGCGCCGGGGTTGCAGTTCTTC
CASSPAPGLQFF
>.|TRBJ1-3|TRBV18|17|.
TGTGCCAGCTCACCACAGGAACCCACAGGCAGTGGAAACACCATATATTTT
CASSPQEPTGSGNTIYF
>TRBD1|TRBJ1-1|TRBV18|16|.
TGTGCCAGCTCAGTATCTCCGGACAGGGGGGGCACTGAAGCTTTCTTT
CASSVSPDRGGTEAFF